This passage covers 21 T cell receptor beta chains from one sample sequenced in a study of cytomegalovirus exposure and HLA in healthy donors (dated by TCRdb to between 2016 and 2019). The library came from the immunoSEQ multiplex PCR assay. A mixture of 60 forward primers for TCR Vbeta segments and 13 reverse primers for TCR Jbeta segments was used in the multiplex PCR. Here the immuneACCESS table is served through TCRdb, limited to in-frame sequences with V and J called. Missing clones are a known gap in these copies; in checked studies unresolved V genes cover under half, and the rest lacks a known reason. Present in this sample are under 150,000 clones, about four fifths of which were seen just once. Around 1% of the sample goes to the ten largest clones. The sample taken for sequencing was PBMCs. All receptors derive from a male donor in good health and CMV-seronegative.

This CDR3 reads CASSLSPPGGFDEKLFF. In nucleotides, the CDR3 is TGTGCCAGCTCACTCTCCCCCCCGGGGGGGTTTGATGAAAAACTGTTTTTT. V usage is TRBV18 and J usage is TRBJ1-4, with D perhaps TRBD1 (5 bases). Trimming stripped 4 bases from V and 6 bases from J, with 21 bases between. CDR1 and CDR2 (germline): KGHSH, LQKENI. The CDR3 runs to 17 residues.

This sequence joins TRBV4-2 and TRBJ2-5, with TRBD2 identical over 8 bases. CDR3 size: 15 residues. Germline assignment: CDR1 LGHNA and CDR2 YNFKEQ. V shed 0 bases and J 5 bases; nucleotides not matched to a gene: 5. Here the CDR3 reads CASSQEAGAGETQYF. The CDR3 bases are TGTGCCAGCAGCCAAGAAGCGGGGGCAGGGGAGACCCAGTACTTC.

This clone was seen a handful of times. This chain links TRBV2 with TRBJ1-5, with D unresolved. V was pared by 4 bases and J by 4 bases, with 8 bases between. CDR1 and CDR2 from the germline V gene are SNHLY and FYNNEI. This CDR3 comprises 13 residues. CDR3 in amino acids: CASSGGMNQPQHF. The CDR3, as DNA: TGTGCCAGCAGTGGAGGGATGAATCAGCCCCAGCATTTT. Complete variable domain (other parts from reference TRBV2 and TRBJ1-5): EPEVTQTPSHQVTQMGQEVILRCVPISNHLYFYWYRQILGQKVEFLVSFYNNEISEKSEIFDDQFSVERPDGSNFTLKIRSTKLEDSAMYFCASSGGMNQPQHFGDGTRLSIL.

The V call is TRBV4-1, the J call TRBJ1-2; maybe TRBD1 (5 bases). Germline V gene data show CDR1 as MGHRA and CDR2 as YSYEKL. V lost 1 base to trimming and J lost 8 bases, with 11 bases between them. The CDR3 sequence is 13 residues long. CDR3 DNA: TGCGCCAGCAGCCAAGTGACAGATGGAGGCTACACCTTC. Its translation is CASSQVTDGGYTF.

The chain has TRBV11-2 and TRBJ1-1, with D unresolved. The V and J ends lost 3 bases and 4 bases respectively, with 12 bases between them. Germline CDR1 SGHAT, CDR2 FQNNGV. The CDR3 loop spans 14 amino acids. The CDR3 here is CASSFGRESTEAFF. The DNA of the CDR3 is TGTGCCAGCAGCTTCGGGAGGGAGAGCACTGAAGCTTTCTTT.

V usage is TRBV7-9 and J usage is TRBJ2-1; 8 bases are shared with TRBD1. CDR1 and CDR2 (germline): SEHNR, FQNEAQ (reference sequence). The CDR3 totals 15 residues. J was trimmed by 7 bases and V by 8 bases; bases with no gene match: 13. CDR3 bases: TGTGCCAGCGGGCCCCTTGGGACAGGAATGAATGAGCAGTTCTTC. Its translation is CASGPLGTGMNEQFF.

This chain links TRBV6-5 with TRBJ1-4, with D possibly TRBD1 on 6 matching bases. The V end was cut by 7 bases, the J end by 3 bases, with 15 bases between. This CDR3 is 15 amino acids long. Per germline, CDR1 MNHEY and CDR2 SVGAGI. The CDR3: CASTPQGRPNEKLFF. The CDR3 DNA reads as TGTGCCAGCACTCCACAGGGTCGTCCTAATGAAAAACTGTTTTTT.

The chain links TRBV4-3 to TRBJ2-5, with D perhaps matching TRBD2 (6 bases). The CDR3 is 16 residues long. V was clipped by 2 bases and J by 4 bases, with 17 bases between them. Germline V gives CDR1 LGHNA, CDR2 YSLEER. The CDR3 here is CASSQNLAQVGETQYF. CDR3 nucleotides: TGCGCCAGCAGCCAAAACCTAGCGCAGGTAGGAGAGACCCAGTACTTC.

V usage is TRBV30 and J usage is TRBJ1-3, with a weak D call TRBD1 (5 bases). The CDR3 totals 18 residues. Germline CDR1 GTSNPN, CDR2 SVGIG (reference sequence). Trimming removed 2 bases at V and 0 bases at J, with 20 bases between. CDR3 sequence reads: CAWSRPPGLMSSGNTIYF. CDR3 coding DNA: TGTGCCTGGAGTCGCCCCCCGGGACTCATGAGCTCTGGAAACACCATATATTTT.

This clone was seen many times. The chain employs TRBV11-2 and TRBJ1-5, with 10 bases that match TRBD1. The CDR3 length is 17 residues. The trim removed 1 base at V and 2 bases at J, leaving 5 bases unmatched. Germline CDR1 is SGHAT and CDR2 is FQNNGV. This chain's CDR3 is CASSLGQGARGNQPQHF. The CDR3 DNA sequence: TGTGCCAGCAGCTTAGGACAGGGGGCGCGGGGCAATCAGCCCCAGCATTTT.

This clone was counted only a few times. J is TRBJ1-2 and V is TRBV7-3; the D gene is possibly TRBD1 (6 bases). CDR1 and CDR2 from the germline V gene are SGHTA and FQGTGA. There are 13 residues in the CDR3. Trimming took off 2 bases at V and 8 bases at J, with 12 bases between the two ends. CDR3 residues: CASSLSAGEGYTF. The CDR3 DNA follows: TGTGCCAGCAGCTTATCGGCAGGGGAAGGCTACACCTTC.

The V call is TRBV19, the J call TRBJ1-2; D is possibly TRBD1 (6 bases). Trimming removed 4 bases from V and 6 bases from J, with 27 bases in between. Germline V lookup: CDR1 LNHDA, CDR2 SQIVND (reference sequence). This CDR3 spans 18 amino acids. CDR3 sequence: CASSKKDSGRVGVHGYTF. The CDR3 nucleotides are TGTGCCAGTAGTAAAAAGGACAGCGGAAGGGTAGGGGTACATGGCTACACCTTC.

The CDR3 loop reads CASSIDLGANNQPQHF. The CDR3 DNA is TGTGCCAGTAGTATAGATCTAGGGGCGAACAATCAGCCCCAGCATTTT. The chain links TRBV19 to TRBJ1-5; maybe TRBD1 (5 bases). The germline gives CDR1 LNHDA, CDR2 SQIVND (reference sequence). CDR3 length: 16 amino acids. V lost 0 bases, J lost 3 bases, and 12 bases lay in between.

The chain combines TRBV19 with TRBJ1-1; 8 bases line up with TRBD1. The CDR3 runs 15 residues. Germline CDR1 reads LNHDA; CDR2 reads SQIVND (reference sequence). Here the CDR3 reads CASLGEQGDKTEAFF. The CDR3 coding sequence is TGTGCTTCACTGGGGGAACAGGGGGATAAGACTGAAGCTTTCTTT.

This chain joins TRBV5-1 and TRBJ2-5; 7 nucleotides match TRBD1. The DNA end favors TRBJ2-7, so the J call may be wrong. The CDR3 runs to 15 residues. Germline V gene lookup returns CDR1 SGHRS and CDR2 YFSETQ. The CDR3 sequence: CASSLATGWSYEQYF. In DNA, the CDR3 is TGCGCCAGCAGCTTGGCGACAGGGTGGTCCTACGAGCAGTACTTC.

CDR3 in DNA: TGCGCCAGCAGCCAAGATCCGACAGTCACAGATACGCAGTATTTT. Residues: CASSQDPTVTDTQYF. This rearrangement joins TRBV4-1 to TRBJ2-3, with D possibly TRBD1 on 5 matching bases. The CDR3 has 15 residues. The V gene's germline CDR1 is MGHRA and CDR2 YSYEKL. The V and J ends lost 0 bases and 2 bases respectively, with 9 bases between them.

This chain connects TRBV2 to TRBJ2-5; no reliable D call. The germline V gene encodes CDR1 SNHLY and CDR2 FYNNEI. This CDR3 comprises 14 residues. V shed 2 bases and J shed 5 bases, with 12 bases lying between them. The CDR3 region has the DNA TGTGCCAGCAGTGAATGGTCGGCCGGGGAGACCCAGTACTTC. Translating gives CASSEWSAGETQYF.

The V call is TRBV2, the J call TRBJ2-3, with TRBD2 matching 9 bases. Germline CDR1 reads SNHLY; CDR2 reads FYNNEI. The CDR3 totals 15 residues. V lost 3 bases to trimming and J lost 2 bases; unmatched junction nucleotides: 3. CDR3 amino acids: CASSDLAGYTDTQYF. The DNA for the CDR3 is TGTGCCAGCAGTGACCTAGCGGGATACACAGATACGCAGTATTTT.

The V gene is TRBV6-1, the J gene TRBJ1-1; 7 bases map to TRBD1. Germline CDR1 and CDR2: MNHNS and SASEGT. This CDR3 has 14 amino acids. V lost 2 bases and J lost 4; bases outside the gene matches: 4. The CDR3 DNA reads TGTGCCAGCAGTGAACCAGGGGGTTTCACTGAAGCTTTCTTT. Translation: CASSEPGGFTEAFF.

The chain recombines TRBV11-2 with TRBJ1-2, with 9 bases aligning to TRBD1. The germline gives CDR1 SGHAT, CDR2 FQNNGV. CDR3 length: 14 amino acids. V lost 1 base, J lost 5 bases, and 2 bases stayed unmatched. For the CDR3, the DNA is TGTGCCAGCAGCTTAGGGGACAGGGCATATGGCTACACCTTC. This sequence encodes CASSLGDRAYGYTF.

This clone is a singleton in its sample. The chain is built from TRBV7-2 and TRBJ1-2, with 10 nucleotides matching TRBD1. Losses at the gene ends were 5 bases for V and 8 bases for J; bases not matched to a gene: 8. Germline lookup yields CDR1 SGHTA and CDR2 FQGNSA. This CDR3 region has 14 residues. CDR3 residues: CASSLDRGRGGYTF. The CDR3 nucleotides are TGTGCCAGCAGCCTTGACAGGGGGCGCGGGGGCTACACCTTC.